A selection of T cell receptor beta chains follows, all from one sample in a study of cytomegalovirus exposure and HLA in healthy donors. TCRdb's table, derived via immunoSEQ multiplex PCR, lists solely in-frame clones and lacks some. Among more than 100,000 clones, 80% were seen once, and the ten largest hold 1%. Sequenced: PBMCs. The receptor source for this set is a man between 35 and 55 years old in good health and CMV-seronegative. Both conserved end residues are part of each CDR3. Each record gives: clone size, V gene, J gene, D gene, CDR3 DNA, CDR3 protein. A D gene is named only where the DNA matches it firmly. Not every row has a clone size; where given, it reads once, few, many or a size class.

clone_size: NA
v_call: TRBV7-2
j_call: TRBJ2-1
d_call: TRBD1
cdr3_nt: TGTGCCAGCAGCCTTGATACAGGGGTCTACAATGAGCAGTTCTTC
cdr3_aa: CASSLDTGVYNEQFF

clone_size: NA
v_call: TRBV10-3
j_call: TRBJ2-3
d_call: TRBD1
cdr3_nt: TGTGCCATCAGTGGGGACAGGGAAAGCACAGATACGCAGTATTTT
cdr3_aa: CAISGDRESTDTQYF

clone_size: NA
v_call: TRBV7-2
j_call: TRBJ1-1
d_call: NA
cdr3_nt: TGTGCCAGCAGCCCACTTGGGCCTGGGCGAATGAACACTGAAGCTTTCTTT
cdr3_aa: CASSPLGPGRMNTEAFF

clone_size: NA
v_call: TRBV19
j_call: TRBJ1-6
d_call: NA
cdr3_nt: TGTGCCAGTAGTATAATGGGGACTGGTTCACCCCTCCACTTT
cdr3_aa: CASSIMGTGSPLHF

clone_size: NA
v_call: TRBV20-1
j_call: TRBJ1-1
d_call: NA
cdr3_nt: TGCAGTGCTAGTACGGACAGATCGGCTTTCTTT
cdr3_aa: CSASTDRSAFF

clone_size: NA
v_call: TRBV15
j_call: TRBJ2-5
d_call: NA
cdr3_nt: TGTGCCACCAGCAGAGATGTGGTGGAGTCTGGGACCCAGTACTTC
cdr3_aa: CATSRDVVESGTQYF

clone_size: NA
v_call: TRBV5-4
j_call: TRBJ2-5
d_call: TRBD2
cdr3_nt: TGTGCCAGCAGCTCGGGACTAGCGGGAGGGCAAGAGACCCAGTACTTC
cdr3_aa: CASSSGLAGGQETQYF

clone_size: NA
v_call: TRBV7-8
j_call: TRBJ1-4
d_call: NA
cdr3_nt: TGTGCCAGCAGCTTAGCCACAGGCCCACTTGAAAAACTGTTTTTT
cdr3_aa: CASSLATGPLEKLFF

clone_size: NA
v_call: TRBV28
j_call: TRBJ1-2
d_call: NA
cdr3_nt: TGTGCCAGCAGTGGGGGCGCCGGGAACTATGGCTACACCTTC
cdr3_aa: CASSGGAGNYGYTF

clone_size: NA
v_call: TRBV5-6
j_call: TRBJ1-5
d_call: TRBD1
cdr3_nt: TGTGCCAGCAGCTGGGGACAGGGGAGGCAGCCCCAGCATTTT
cdr3_aa: CASSWGQGRQPQHF

clone_size: NA
v_call: TRBV5-1
j_call: TRBJ2-5
d_call: NA
cdr3_nt: TGCGCCAGCAGCTTGAATGCCCCGGCAGGACAAGAGACCCAGTACTTC
cdr3_aa: CASSLNAPAGQETQYF

clone_size: NA
v_call: TRBV5-1
j_call: TRBJ1-3
d_call: NA
cdr3_nt: TGCGCCAGCAACATTGGCCCCACAGGGAGCTCTGGAAACACCATATATTTT
cdr3_aa: CASNIGPTGSSGNTIYF

clone_size: NA
v_call: TRBV4-2
j_call: TRBJ1-1
d_call: NA
cdr3_nt: TGTGCCAGCAGCCACGACCCGGACAAAAACACTGAAGCTTTCTTT
cdr3_aa: CASSHDPDKNTEAFF

clone_size: once
v_call: TRBV6-5
j_call: TRBJ2-3
d_call: NA
cdr3_nt: TGTGCCAGCAGTCTCACGGACTCTACAGATACGCAGTATTTT
cdr3_aa: CASSLTDSTDTQYF

clone_size: NA
v_call: TRBV30
j_call: TRBJ1-1
d_call: NA
cdr3_nt: TGTGCCTGGAGTGAACAGGGTGACACTGAAGCTTTCTTT
cdr3_aa: CAWSEQGDTEAFF

clone_size: few
v_call: TRBV12-5
j_call: TRBJ2-2
d_call: TRBD2
cdr3_nt: TGTGCTAGTGGTTTGGTACTGGGCGGGGGGGACACCGGGGAGCTGTTTTTT
cdr3_aa: CASGLVLGGGDTGELFF

clone_size: few
v_call: TRBV4-1
j_call: TRBJ2-1
d_call: NA
cdr3_nt: TGCGCCAGCAGCCAAGATGGAGGCACCTACAATGAGCAGTTCTTC
cdr3_aa: CASSQDGGTYNEQFF

clone_size: once
v_call: TRBV6-1
j_call: TRBJ2-1
d_call: NA
cdr3_nt: TGTGCCAGCTATAGCGGAGGGGCCACCTACAATGAGCAGTTCTTC
cdr3_aa: CASYSGGATYNEQFF

clone_size: once
v_call: TRBV7-6
j_call: TRBJ1-1
d_call: NA
cdr3_nt: TGTGCCAGCAGCTTAATGGCCGCCGCCAACACTGAAGCTTTCTTT
cdr3_aa: CASSLMAAANTEAFF

clone_size: NA
v_call: TRBV6-5
j_call: TRBJ1-2
d_call: NA
cdr3_nt: TGTGCCAGCAGCGACAGTGCTAACTATGGCTACACCTTC
cdr3_aa: CASSDSANYGYTF

clone_size: few
v_call: TRBV5-4
j_call: TRBJ2-1
d_call: NA
cdr3_nt: TGTGCCAGCAGCTTGGTGGCGGGCCCCTACAATGAGCAGTTCTTC
cdr3_aa: CASSLVAGPYNEQFF

clone_size: few
v_call: TRBV6-6
j_call: TRBJ2-7
d_call: TRBD1
cdr3_nt: TGTGCCAGCAGTTACTTGGGACAGCCCTCCTACGAGCAGTACTTC
cdr3_aa: CASSYLGQPSYEQYF

clone_size: NA
v_call: TRBV19
j_call: TRBJ1-5
d_call: NA
cdr3_nt: TGTGCCAGTAGTATCGTCAGGGGAGGCAATCAGCCCCAGCATTTT
cdr3_aa: CASSIVRGGNQPQHF